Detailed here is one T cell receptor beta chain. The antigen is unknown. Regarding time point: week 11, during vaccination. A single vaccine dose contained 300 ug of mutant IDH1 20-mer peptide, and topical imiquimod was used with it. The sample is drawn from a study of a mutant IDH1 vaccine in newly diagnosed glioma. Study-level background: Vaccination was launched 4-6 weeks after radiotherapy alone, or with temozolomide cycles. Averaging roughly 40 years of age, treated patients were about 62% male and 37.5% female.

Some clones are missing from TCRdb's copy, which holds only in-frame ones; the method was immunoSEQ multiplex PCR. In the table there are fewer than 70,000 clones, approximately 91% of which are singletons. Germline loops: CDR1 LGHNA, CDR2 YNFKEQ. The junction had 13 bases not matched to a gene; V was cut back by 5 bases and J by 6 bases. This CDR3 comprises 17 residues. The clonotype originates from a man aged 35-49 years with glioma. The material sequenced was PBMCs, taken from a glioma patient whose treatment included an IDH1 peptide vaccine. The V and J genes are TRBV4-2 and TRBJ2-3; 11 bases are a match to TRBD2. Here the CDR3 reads CASSFTSGGGGTDTQYF. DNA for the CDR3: TGTGCCAGCAGCTTTACTAGCGGGGGCGGAGGGACGGATACGCAGTATTTT.